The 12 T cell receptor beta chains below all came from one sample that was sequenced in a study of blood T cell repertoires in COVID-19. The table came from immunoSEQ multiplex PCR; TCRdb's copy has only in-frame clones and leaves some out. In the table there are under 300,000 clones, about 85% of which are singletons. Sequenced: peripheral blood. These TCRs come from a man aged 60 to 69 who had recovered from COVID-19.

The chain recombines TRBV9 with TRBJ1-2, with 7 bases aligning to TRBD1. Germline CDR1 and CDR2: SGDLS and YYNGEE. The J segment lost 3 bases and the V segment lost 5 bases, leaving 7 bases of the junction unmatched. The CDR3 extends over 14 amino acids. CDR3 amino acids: CASRQGSYDYGYTF. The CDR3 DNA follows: TGTGCCAGCAGACAGGGGTCGTATGACTATGGCTACACCTTC.

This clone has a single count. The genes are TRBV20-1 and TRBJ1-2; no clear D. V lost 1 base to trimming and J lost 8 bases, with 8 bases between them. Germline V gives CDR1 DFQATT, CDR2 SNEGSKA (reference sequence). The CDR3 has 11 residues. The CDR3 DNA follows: TGCAGTGCTAGAGTCTGGAGCGGCTACACCTTC. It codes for CSARVWSGYTF.

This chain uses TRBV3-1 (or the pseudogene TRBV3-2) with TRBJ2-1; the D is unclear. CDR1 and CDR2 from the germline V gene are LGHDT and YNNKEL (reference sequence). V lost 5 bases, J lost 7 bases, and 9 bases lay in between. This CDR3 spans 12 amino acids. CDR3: CASSDSWNEQFF. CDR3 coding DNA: TGTGCCAGCAGCGATAGTTGGAATGAGCAGTTCTTC.

The CDR3 bases are TGTGCCAGCGACTTTAATGGAGGATCGAACACCGGGGAGCTGTTTTTT. This encodes CASDFNGGSNTGELFF. The rearrangement links TRBV19 to TRBJ2-2, with a weak D call TRBD2 (5 bases). The CDR3 totals 16 residues. Per germline, CDR1 LNHDA and CDR2 SQIVND (reference sequence). The V end lost 9 bases, the J end lost 0 bases, and 17 bases lay between the germline ends. The full variable domain, completed using reference TRBV19 and TRBJ2-2, is DGGITQSPKYLFRKEGQNVTLSCEQNLNHDAMYWYRQDPGQGLRLIYYSQIVNDFQKGDIAEGYSVSREKKESFPLTVTSAQKNPTAFYLCASDFNGGSNTGELFFGEGSRLTVL.

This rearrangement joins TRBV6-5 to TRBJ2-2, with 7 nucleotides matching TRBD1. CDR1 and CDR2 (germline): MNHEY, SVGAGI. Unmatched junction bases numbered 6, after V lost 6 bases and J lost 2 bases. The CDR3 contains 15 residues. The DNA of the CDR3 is TGTGCCAGCAGAGAGACAGGGAAAAACACCGGGGAGCTGTTTTTT. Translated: CASRETGKNTGELFF.

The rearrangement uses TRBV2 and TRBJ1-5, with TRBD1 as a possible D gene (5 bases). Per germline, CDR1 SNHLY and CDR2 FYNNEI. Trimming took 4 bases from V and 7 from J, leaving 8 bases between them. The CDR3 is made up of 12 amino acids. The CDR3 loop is CASSGSGQPQHF. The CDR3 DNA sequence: TGTGCCAGCAGTGGGTCAGGGCAGCCCCAGCATTTT.

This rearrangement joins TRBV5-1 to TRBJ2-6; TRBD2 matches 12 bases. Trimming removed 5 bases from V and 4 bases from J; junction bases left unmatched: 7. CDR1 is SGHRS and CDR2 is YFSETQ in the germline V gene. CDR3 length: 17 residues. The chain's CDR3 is CASRWGLAGSGANVLTF. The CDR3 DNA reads TGCGCCAGCAGGTGGGGACTAGCGGGCTCCGGGGCCAACGTCCTGACTTTC.

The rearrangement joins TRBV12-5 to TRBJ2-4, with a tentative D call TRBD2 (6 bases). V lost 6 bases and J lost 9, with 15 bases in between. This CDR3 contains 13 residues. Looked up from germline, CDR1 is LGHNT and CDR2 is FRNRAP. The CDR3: CASGPVGGVIQYF. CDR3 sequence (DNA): TGTGCTAGTGGCCCCGTAGGAGGGGTCATTCAGTACTTC.

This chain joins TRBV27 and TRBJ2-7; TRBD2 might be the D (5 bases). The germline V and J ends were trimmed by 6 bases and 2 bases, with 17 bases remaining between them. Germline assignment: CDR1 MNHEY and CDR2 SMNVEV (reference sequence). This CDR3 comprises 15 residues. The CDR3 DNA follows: TGTGCCAGCAGCATGTTGAGGGTTGGGGCCTACGAGCAGTACTTC. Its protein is CASSMLRVGAYEQYF.

CDR3 sequence reads: CASSLRDRGRDGELFF. The CDR3 bases are TGTGCCAGCAGCTTAAGGGACAGGGGGCGGGACGGGGAGCTGTTTTTT. V is TRBV11-3 and J is TRBJ2-2, with TRBD1 matching over 12 bases. V was clipped by 2 bases and J by 7 bases; unmatched bases: 5. CDR3 length: 16 residues. CDR1 is SGHNT and CDR2 is YENEEA in the germline V gene. Using reference TRBV11-3 and TRBJ2-2 for the parts outside the CDR3, the full variable domain is EAGVVQSPRYKIIEKKQPVAFWCNPISGHNTLYWYLQNLGQGPELLIRYENEEAVDDSQLPKDRFSAERLKGVDSTLKIQPAELGDSAVYLCASSLRDRGRDGELFFGEGSRLTVL.

CDR3 in amino acids: CASSFRAGGPDGELFF. The CDR3 region has the DNA TGTGCCAGCAGCTTCCGAGCGGGGGGGCCGGACGGGGAGCTGTTTTTT. This chain connects TRBV5-4 to TRBJ2-2; 10 bases map to TRBD2. The length of the CDR3 is 16 residues. The ends lost 2 bases at V and 7 bases at J; junction bases unmatched: 8. Germline CDR1 reads SGHNT; CDR2 reads YYREEE (reference sequence).

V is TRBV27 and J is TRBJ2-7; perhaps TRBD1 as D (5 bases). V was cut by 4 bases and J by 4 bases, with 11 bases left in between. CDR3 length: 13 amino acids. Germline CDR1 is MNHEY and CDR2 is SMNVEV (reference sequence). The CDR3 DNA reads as TGTGCCAGCAGTTACGCAGGGATGTACGAGCAGTACTTC. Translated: CASSYAGMYEQYF.